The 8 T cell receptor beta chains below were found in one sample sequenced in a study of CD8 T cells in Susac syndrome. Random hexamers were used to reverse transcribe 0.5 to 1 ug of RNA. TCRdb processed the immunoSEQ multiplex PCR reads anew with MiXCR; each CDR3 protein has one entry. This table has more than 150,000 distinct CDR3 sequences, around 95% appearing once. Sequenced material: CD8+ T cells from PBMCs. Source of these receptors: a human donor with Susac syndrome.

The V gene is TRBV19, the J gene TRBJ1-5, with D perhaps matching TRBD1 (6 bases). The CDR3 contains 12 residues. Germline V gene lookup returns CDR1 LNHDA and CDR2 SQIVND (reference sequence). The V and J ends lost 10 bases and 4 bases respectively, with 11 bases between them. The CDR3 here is CATRTVNQPQHF. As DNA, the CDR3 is TGTGCCACCCGGACAGTTAATCAGCCCCAGCATTTT.

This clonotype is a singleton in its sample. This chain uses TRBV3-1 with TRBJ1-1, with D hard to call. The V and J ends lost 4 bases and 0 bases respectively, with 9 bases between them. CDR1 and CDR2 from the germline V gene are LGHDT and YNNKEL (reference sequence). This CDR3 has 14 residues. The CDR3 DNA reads TGTGCCAGCAGCCGCCGACACATGAACACTGAAGCTTTCTTT. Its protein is CASSRRHMNTEAFF.

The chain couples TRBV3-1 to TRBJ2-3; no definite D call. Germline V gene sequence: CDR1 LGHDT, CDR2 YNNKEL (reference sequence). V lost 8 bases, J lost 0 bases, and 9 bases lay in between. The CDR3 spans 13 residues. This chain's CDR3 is CASRDTSTDTQYF. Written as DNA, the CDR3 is TGTGCCAGCCGCGATACTAGCACAGATACGCAGTATTTT.

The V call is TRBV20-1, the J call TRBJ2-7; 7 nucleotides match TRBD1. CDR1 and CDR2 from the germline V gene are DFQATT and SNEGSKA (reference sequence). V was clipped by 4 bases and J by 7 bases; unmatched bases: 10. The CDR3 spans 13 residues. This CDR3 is CSANHRGRDEQYF. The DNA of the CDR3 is TGCAGTGCTAATCACAGGGGCCGCGATGAGCAGTACTTC.

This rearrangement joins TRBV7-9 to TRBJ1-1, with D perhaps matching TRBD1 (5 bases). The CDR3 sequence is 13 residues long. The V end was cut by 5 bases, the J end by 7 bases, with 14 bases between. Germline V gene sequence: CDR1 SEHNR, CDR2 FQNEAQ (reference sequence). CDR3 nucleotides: TGTGCCAGCAGCACCGGGACGGTTAATGAAGCTTTCTTT. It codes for CASSTGTVNEAFF.

CDR3 amino acids: CASSPTGNNQETQYF. CDR3 sequence (DNA): TGTGCCAGCAGCCCGACAGGGAATAACCAAGAGACCCAGTACTTC. The genes are TRBV13 and TRBJ2-5, with 7 nucleotides matching TRBD1. The ends lost 5 bases at V and 0 bases at J; junction bases unmatched: 6. Germline V gene sequence: CDR1 PRHDT, CDR2 FYEKMQ (reference sequence). The CDR3 is 15 amino acids.

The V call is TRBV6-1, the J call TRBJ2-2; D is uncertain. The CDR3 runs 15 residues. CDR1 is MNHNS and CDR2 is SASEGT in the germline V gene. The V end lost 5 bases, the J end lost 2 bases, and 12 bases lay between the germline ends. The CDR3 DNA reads TGTGCCAGCAGTCCCGCCAGTCAAAACACCGGGGAGCTGTTTTTT. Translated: CASSPASQNTGELFF.

DNA of the CDR3: TGTGCCAGCAGTAACCGAGGAGATGGCTACACCTTC. This gives the protein CASSNRGDGYTF. The genes are TRBV6-6 and TRBJ1-2; D call uncertain. The V end was cut by 5 bases, the J end by 6 bases, with 10 bases between. In germline, CDR1 is MNHNY, CDR2 SVGAGI (reference sequence). The CDR3 extends over 12 amino acids.